Listed below are T cell receptor beta chains from one sample, sequenced in a study of cytotoxic CD8 clonotypes in ibrutinib-treated CLL. Data came from immunoSEQ multiplex PCR; TCRdb stores just in-frame clones and leaves some out. The profile shows more than 140,000 clones, roughly 80% of them singletons. The sequenced sample was PBMCs, obtained after 12 months of ibrutinib treatment. All receptors come from a human donor with chronic lymphocytic leukemia. Both conserved end residues are part of each CDR3. Each record gives: V gene, CDR3 protein.

>TRBV30
CAWEQGGGNQPQHF
>TRBV7-9
CASSSNTGGTQYF
>TRBV5-1
CASSGPVSAGELFF
>TRBV5-1
CASSLASRGQPQETQYF
>TRBV27
CASSLSRDQPQHF
>TRBV15
CATSRDPGTGAYEQYF
>TRBV4-1
CASSQEGGGHYGYTF
>TRBV7-9
CASTNFFGEGTGAYEQYF
>TRBV6-5
CASLNTEAFF
>TRBV13
CASSKGRPGYGYTF
>TRBV6-4
CASSLTGGYGYTF
>TRBV11-3
CASSLASGSSYNEQFF
>TRBV7-9
CASSSQTRTVSYEQYF
>TRBV5-6
CASSLGQGIANEKLFF
>TRBV5-1
CASSLSGSYNEQFF
>TRBV4-1
CASSQELAGDYNEQFF
>TRBV5-1
CASSLGGEGETQYF
>TRBV15
CATSRDLWTANGYTF
>TRBV19
CASSHRDRGIYEQYF
>TRBV18
CASSPQLGTASYNEQFF
>TRBV9
CASSDAGTTNEKLFF
>TRBV25-1
CASSASADTQYF
>TRBV4-3
CASSQEEGYEQYF
>TRBV28
CASSSQGTSYTF
>TRBV28
CASSLTTYEQYF
>TRBV18
CASEVGRANTGELFF
>TRBV28
CASSLGASYGYTF